This T cell receptor beta chain was recovered during a study of OX40 agonist ivuxolimab in advanced cancers. Overall study context: Head and neck, renal cell, melanoma or hepatocellular carcinoma were the cancers that dose-escalation patients had. Therapy given before enrollment (anti-PD-1, anti-PD-L1 or anti-CTLA-4) was allowed, and roughly 42% had some.

TCRdb's copy holds only in-frame clones and misses some; the assay was immunoSEQ multiplex PCR. The table includes 57,000 or so clones, approximately 91% detected once. In its sample, this clone was seen a few times. Germline lookup yields CDR1 SGHRS and CDR2 YFSETQ. The CDR3 totals 14 residues. The V and J ends lost 0 bases and 3 bases respectively, with 10 bases between them. This chain connects TRBV5-1 to TRBJ2-7, with no clear D. Material: CD4+ or CD8+ T cells sorted from blood, obtained in a trial of the OX40 agonist ivuxolimab. This clonotype was sampled from an adult with an advanced solid tumor such as melanoma, head and neck, liver or kidney cancer. Here the CDR3 DNA reads TGCGCCAGCAGCTTGGGAAGCCCCTACTACGAGCAGTACTTC. This codes for CASSLGSPYYEQYF.